What follows are 12 T cell receptor beta chains derived from one specimen sequenced in a study of Ad26.COV2.S vaccination and SARS-CoV-2 variants (dated by TCRdb to 2020 to 2023). The treatment or condition label corresponds to: some 19 received Ad26.COV2.S at low or high dose, single or two shots; 5 received placebo; per-sample allocation not given. Repertoires of vaccine and placebo recipients were sequenced from samples collected on day 63 after the first injection. Library prep was done by the immunoSEQ multiplex PCR assay. TCRdb's version of the immuneACCESS table is confined to in-frame rearrangements and falls short of the full clone set. An unresolved V gene accounts for under half of the shortfall where checked; the remainder is of unknown origin. This sample is represented by a few hundred thousand clones; roughly 84% of them were singletons. 3.4% of the sample belongs to the ten largest clones.

Material: peripheral blood, obtained in a trial of Ad26.COV2.S vaccine versus placebo. Receptors were obtained from a person aged 18-65 years who received the Ad26.COV2.S COVID-19 vaccine or a placebo.

For the CDR3, the DNA is TGTGCCTGGAGTGTGACTAGCTGGGACACAGATACGCAGTATTTT. Its protein product is CAWSVTSWDTDTQYF. The rearrangement uses TRBV30 and TRBJ2-3; 7 bases match TRBD2. V was pared by 0 bases and J by 2 bases, with 5 bases of the junction left unmatched. Germline lookup yields CDR1 GTSNPN and CDR2 SVGIG (reference sequence). CDR3 length equals 15 residues. Full variable domain (rest looked up from reference TRBV30 and TRBJ2-3): SQTIHQWPATLVQPVGSPLSLECTVEGTSNPNLYWYRQAAGRGLQLLFYSVGIGQISSEVPQNLSASRPQDRQFILSSKKLLLSDSGFYLCAWSVTSWDTDTQYFGPGTRLTVL.

The chain couples TRBV30 to TRBJ1-5; maybe TRBD1 (5 bases). Germline V gene sequence: CDR1 GTSNPN, CDR2 SVGIG (reference sequence). The length of the CDR3 is 13 residues. Between the trimmed V and J ends, which lost 0 bases and 7 bases, there was a span of 10 bases. This CDR3 is CAWSVKGTQPQHF. The CDR3, as DNA: TGTGCCTGGAGTGTAAAGGGGACCCAGCCCCAGCATTTT. The full variable domain, its missing parts supplied by reference TRBV30 and TRBJ1-5, is SQTIHQWPATLVQPVGSPLSLECTVEGTSNPNLYWYRQAAGRGLQLLFYSVGIGQISSEVPQNLSASRPQDRQFILSSKKLLLSDSGFYLCAWSVKGTQPQHFGDGTRLSIL.

The chain links TRBV7-9 to TRBJ2-3; no definite D call. Germline V gives CDR1 SEHNR, CDR2 FQNEAQ (reference sequence). V was cut by 5 bases and J by 2 bases, with 11 bases left in between. This CDR3 comprises 14 residues. This CDR3 reads CASSITNPTDTQYF. DNA of the CDR3: TGTGCCAGCAGCATCACCAACCCCACAGATACGCAGTATTTT.

The CDR3 is CASNFGQTYGYTF. CDR3 DNA: TGTGCCAGCAATTTTGGCCAGACCTATGGCTACACCTTC. The gene calls are TRBV6-5 and TRBJ1-2; D not resolved. The V gene lost 7 bases and the J gene lost 4 bases, with 13 bases spanning the gap. This CDR3 is 13 amino acids long. Germline CDR1 is MNHEY and CDR2 is SVGAGI.

V usage is TRBV29-1 and J usage is TRBJ2-7; 12 bases are a match to TRBD1. Germline CDR1 reads SQVTM; CDR2 reads ANQGSEA. With V trimmed by 2 bases and J by 4 bases, 6 bases remained unmatched. The CDR3 contains 15 residues. The CDR3 nucleotides read TGCAGCGTTGAATCCGGGACAGGGGGCTATTACGAGCAGTACTTC. It specifies CSVESGTGGYYEQYF.

This chain links TRBV7-2 with TRBJ2-3; 16 bases align to TRBD2. This CDR3 contains 19 residues. Germline CDR1 and CDR2: SGHTA and FQGNSA. The trim removed 3 bases at V and 0 bases at J, leaving 6 bases unmatched. The DNA of the CDR3 is TGTGCCAGCAGCTTGATGGGACTAGCGGGGGGGCCTAGCACAGATACGCAGTATTTT. Protein: CASSLMGLAGGPSTDTQYF.

This rearrangement joins TRBV9 to TRBJ2-1; weak D call: TRBD2 (6 bases). Germline CDR1 and CDR2: SGDLS and YYNGEE. The CDR3 contains 15 residues. V lost 2 bases, J lost 6 bases, and 15 bases lay in between. Here the CDR3 reads CASSVGPGDFNEQFF. CDR3 nucleotide sequence: TGTGCCAGCAGCGTGGGTCCCGGGGACTTCAATGAGCAGTTCTTC.

V is TRBV6-5 and J is TRBJ1-6, with D unclear. Germline values: CDR1 MNHEY, CDR2 SVGAGI. Trimming removed 6 bases at V and 12 bases at J, with 18 bases between. This CDR3 is built from 14 residues. The CDR3 is CASRPGDTYIPLHF. For the CDR3, the DNA is TGTGCCAGCAGACCCGGTGACACCTACATACCCCTCCACTTT.

The chain uses TRBV27 and TRBJ2-2, with D unclear. The CDR3 sequence is 16 residues long. Looked up from germline, CDR1 is MNHEY and CDR2 is SMNVEV (reference sequence). The V and J ends lost 3 bases and 0 bases respectively, with 11 bases between them. The CDR3 bases are TGTGCCAGCAGTTTCGGTGGGAAAGCGAACACCGGGGAGCTGTTTTTT. Protein sequence: CASSFGGKANTGELFF.

The chain recombines TRBV2 with TRBJ1-5; no clear D gene. With 3 bases removed from V and 5 bases from J, the gap between germline ends came to 8 bases. This CDR3 is built from 13 residues. The germline gives CDR1 SNHLY, CDR2 FYNNEI. The DNA for the CDR3 is TGTGCCAGCAGTGACAGAGCGTATCAGCCCCAGCATTTT. It encodes CASSDRAYQPQHF.

In this sample, this clone turned up once. The J gene is TRBJ2-7, the V gene TRBV11-2, with D perhaps given as TRBD1 or TRBD2 (5 bases each). CDR3 length: 15 amino acids. Trimming pared 6 bases from V and 0 bases from J, leaving 15 bases between. Germline V gene lookup returns CDR1 SGHAT and CDR2 FQNNGV. This CDR3 reads CASRAITGRSYEQYF. CDR3 nucleotides: TGTGCCAGCAGAGCAATCACGGGACGCTCCTACGAGCAGTACTTC.

This chain links TRBV15 with TRBJ2-3; TRBD1 matches 12 bases. Germline CDR1 reads LNHNV; CDR2 reads YYDKDF (reference sequence). J was trimmed by 6 bases and V by 5 bases; bases with no gene match: 3. The CDR3 is 14 amino acids. The CDR3 spells CATSGGQGADTQYF. In nucleotides, the CDR3 is TGTGCCACCAGCGGGGGACAGGGGGCTGATACGCAGTATTTT.